The present entry profiles one T cell receptor beta chain with its context. Clones were sequenced by immunoSEQ multiplex PCR, and TCRdb holds only the in-frame ones, with some missing. The sample includes 130,000 to 150,000 clones, approximately 80% of them seen just once. This entry belongs to a study of blood T cell repertoires in COVID-19. The CDR3 is 18 amino acids. Germline V CDR1 and CDR2: LGHNA, YSLEER. Unmatched junction bases numbered 15, after V lost 1 base and J lost 6 bases. Material for sequencing was peripheral blood. The clonotype originates from a human donor in a cohort sampled during active COVID-19. The V call is TRBV4-3, the J call TRBJ2-3; 8 bases map to TRBD2. The DNA of the CDR3 is TGCGCCAGCAGCCAAGCCGGTTCTCCGGGACTAGTGCCTGATACGCAGTATTTT. This codes for CASSQAGSPGLVPDTQYF.